This TCR beta chain was identified in a study of read filtering for tumor transcriptome and immune sequencing. In the study overall: By R-ISS, stages I, II and III held 8, 16 and 7 patients.

Comments on this clonotype: Its antigen is not known.

From around 440 ng of RNA, a library with molecular barcoded alpha/delta and beta/gamma adaptors was made. One entry per CDR3 protein, called by TCRdb with MiXCR from the reads. The sample consists of 35,000 to 50,000 distinct CDR3 sequences, approximately 10% of them appearing once. Trimming removed 2 bases at V and 9 bases at J, with 17 bases between. The CDR3 is made up of 15 amino acids. Per germline, CDR1 MDHEN and CDR2 SYDVKM. Overall study findings and caveats: The sorted CD138-negative fraction was a mixed bone marrow immune population, not purified T cells.

The sequence derives from a donor at least 40 years old with multiple myeloma. This chain uses TRBV28 with TRBJ2-1; weak D call: TRBD1 (5 bases). The specimen sequenced was a population of CD138-negative cells sorted from bone marrow. The CDR3 here is CASSLPLDVDSEQFF. CDR3 nucleotides: TGTGCCAGCAGTTTACCGTTGGACGTAGACAGTGAGCAGTTCTTC.